These T cell receptor beta chains were read from a single sample in a study of patients and donors after allogeneic stem cell transplantation. TCRdb independently ran MiXCR on the RT-PCR reads; one entry per CDR3 protein. The table has about a million distinct CDR3 sequences, about a sixth seen once. The sequenced material came from blood, either unsorted or a sorted T cell fraction (not recorded which). These receptors all come from a human donor who was either an allogeneic HSCT recipient or a stem cell or donor lymphocyte infusion donor (not recorded which). It is not recorded whose cells these are; they may come from a transplant donor. Each CDR3 is given with its conserved first and last residue. A D gene is named only where the DNA matches it firmly. Some rows have no size entry. The others give once, few or many, or a class for an expanded clone.

TRBJ2-7,.,.,TRBV11-2,CASSSDRIGGEQYF,TGTGCCAGCAGCTCCGATCGGATAGGGGGGGAGCAGTACTTC
TRBJ2-3,.,.,TRBV7-6,CASNLGPGADTQYF,TGTGCCAGCAACTTAGGTCCGGGTGCAGATACGCAGTATTTT
TRBJ2-6,many,TRBD1,TRBV12-3/TRBV12-4,CASSLKPGTGVYGANVLTF,TGTGCCAGCAGTCTCAAGCCGGGGACAGGGGTTTATGGGGCCAACGTCCTGACTTTC
TRBJ1-1,few,.,TRBV7-2,CASSLMRGRSDTEAFF,TGTGCCAGCAGCTTAATGAGGGGTAGATCTGACACTGAAGCTTTCTTT
TRBJ2-7,.,.,TRBV12-3/TRBV12-4,CASSLEGGFYEQYF,TGTGCCAGCAGTTTAGAGGGAGGATTCTACGAGCAGTACTTC
TRBJ2-1,.,.,TRBV18,CASSSAPRSLVNEQFF,TGTGCCAGCTCAAGCGCGCCACGATCCCTTGTCAATGAGCAGTTCTTC
TRBJ2-7,.,TRBD2,TRBV6-5,CASSYGAGVIYEQYF,TGTGCCAGCAGTTACGGGGCGGGAGTGATCTACGAGCAGTACTTC
TRBJ1-3,.,TRBD1,TRBV25-1,CASSAHRGHGNTIYF,TGTGCCAGCAGTGCTCACAGGGGACATGGAAACACCATATATTTT
TRBJ1-5,few,.,TRBV20-1,CSARDRLGNQPQHF,TGCAGTGCTAGAGATCGGCTGGGGAATCAGCCCCAGCATTTT
TRBJ1-2,few,.,TRBV6-1,CASASAQGRGYGYTF,TGTGCCAGCGCAAGCGCCCAGGGGCGAGGCTATGGCTACACCTTC
TRBJ1-6,.,.,TRBV6-5,CASSYSPPGRGSSPLHF,TGTGCCAGCAGTTACAGCCCCCCCGGTAGAGGTTCTTCACCCCTCCACTTT
TRBJ1-1,.,.,TRBV4-3,CASSPGGGRVNTEAFF,TGCGCCAGCAGCCCCGGGGGGGGCAGGGTGAACACTGAAGCTTTCTTT
TRBJ2-2,.,TRBD2,TRBV12-3/TRBV12-4,CASSLVLAGRGAGELFF,TGTGCCAGCAGTTTAGTCTTAGCGGGGAGGGGTGCCGGGGAGCTGTTTTTT
TRBJ1-3,.,.,TRBV20-1,CSARGPRGNTIYF,TGCAGTGCGAGAGGGCCTAGAGGAAACACCATATATTTT
TRBJ1-1,.,.,TRBV12-3/TRBV12-4,CASTVVYFPNTEAFF,TGTGCCAGCACGGTTGTTTACTTCCCGAACACTGAAGCTTTCTTT
TRBJ2-7,.,TRBD2,TRBV27,CASSLQAGASYEQYF,TGTGCCAGCAGTTTGCAAGCGGGAGCATCCTACGAGCAGTACTTC
TRBJ2-2,few,.,TRBV29-1,CSVGQPTGELFF,TGCAGCGTCGGACAGCCCACCGGGGAGCTGTTTTTT
TRBJ1-4,few,.,TRBV6-6,CATTGTAGEKLFF,TGTGCCACCACGGGGACGGCCGGTGAAAAACTGTTTTTT
TRBJ1-2,many,.,TRBV29-1,CSVEQASLYGYTF,TGCAGCGTTGAACAGGCCTCGCTATATGGCTACACCTTC
TRBJ2-5,few,.,TRBV30,CAWGFSVKETQYF,TGTGCCTGGGGTTTTAGCGTCAAAGAGACCCAGTACTTC
TRBJ2-7,few,TRBD2,TRBV5-1,CASSPGTSGGTYEQYF,TGCGCCAGCAGCCCAGGGACTAGCGGGGGGACCTACGAGCAGTACTTC
TRBJ2-1,many,TRBD2,TRBV10-3,CAISESGLAGRNEQFF,TGTGCCATCAGTGAGTCGGGACTAGCGGGACGTAATGAGCAGTTCTTC
TRBJ2-1,.,.,TRBV5-1,CASSKIGGYNEQFF,TGCGCCAGCAGCAAAATTGGGGGTTACAATGAGCAGTTCTTC
TRBJ1-1,.,TRBD1,TRBV5-1,CASSLATGGRIAEAFF,TGCGCCAGCAGCTTGGCTACAGGGGGCAGGATCGCTGAAGCTTTCTTT
TRBJ2-3,.,.,TRBV20-1,CSAQRRSRDTQYF,TGCAGTGCCCAACGGCGGAGCAGAGATACGCAGTATTTT
TRBJ2-1,.,TRBD2,TRBV20-1,CSAKPGLAGEVEEQFF,TGCAGTGCTAAACCCGGGCTAGCGGGAGAGGTGGAGGAGCAGTTCTTC
TRBJ2-1,.,.,TRBV12-5,CASGLLPENNEQFF,TGTGCTAGTGGTTTGCTCCCCGAGAACAATGAGCAGTTCTTC
TRBJ1-2,.,.,TRBV5-1,CASSPGDARAQYYGYTF,TGCGCCAGCAGCCCCGGGGACGCGCGGGCCCAATACTATGGCTACACCTTC
TRBJ1-2,.,.,TRBV5-1,CASSWPREYGYTF,TGCGCCAGCAGCTGGCCCAGGGAGTATGGCTACACCTTC
TRBJ1-1,few,.,TRBV9,CASSAGLYAMNTEAFF,TGTGCCAGCAGCGCCGGGCTGTATGCCATGAACACTGAAGCTTTCTTT
TRBJ2-7,few,.,TRBV9,CASSGGGLRNEFYEQYF,TGTGCCAGCAGCGGGGGGGGGCTCCGTAATGAATTCTACGAGCAGTACTTC
TRBJ1-5,few,.,TRBV2,CASNTVSEVPAQHF,TGTGCCAGCAACACTGTTTCGGAAGTCCCAGCCCAGCATTTT
TRBJ2-7,few,.,TRBV12-3/TRBV12-4,CASGSRGSYEQYF,TGTGCCAGCGGCTCTAGGGGGTCCTACGAGCAGTACTTC
TRBJ1-2,few,TRBD1,TRBV27,CASTLTSRGDTGYTF,TGTGCCAGCACCCTTACGTCCAGGGGGGACACCGGCTACACCTTC
TRBJ2-1,.,TRBD2,TRBV2,CASSEWGLAGENEQFF,TGTGCCAGCAGTGAATGGGGACTAGCGGGAGAGAATGAGCAGTTCTTC
TRBJ2-5,.,TRBD2,TRBV5-1,CASSLGTRSGRPLSQETQYF,TGCGCCAGCAGCTTGGGTACCCGTAGCGGGAGGCCCCTTAGCCAAGAGACCCAGTACTTC
TRBJ2-2,.,TRBD2,TRBV3-1,CASSQVLAGGTGELFF,TGTGCCAGCAGCCAAGTATTAGCGGGAGGTACCGGGGAGCTGTTTTTT
TRBJ2-5,many,.,TRBV12-3/TRBV12-4,CASSRRETQYF,TGTGCCAGCAGTCGCAGAGAGACCCAGTACTTC
TRBJ1-2,.,.,TRBV30,CAWQSNYGYTF,TGTGCCTGGCAGTCTAACTATGGCTACACCTTC
TRBJ2-1,few,.,TRBV18,CASTNRVYNEQFF,TGTGCCAGCACCAACAGGGTTTACAATGAGCAGTTCTTC
TRBJ1-3,few,TRBD1,TRBV7-2,CASSLEGTAGNTIYF,TGTGCCAGCAGCTTAGAAGGGACAGCTGGAAACACCATATATTTT
TRBJ2-7,.,TRBD1,TRBV25-1,CASSEYGTGIYEQYF,TGTGCCAGCAGTGAATACGGGACAGGGATCTACGAGCAGTACTTC